There are many counts of the clone carrying this T cell receptor beta chain. No antigen is known for it. The data are from a study of T-cell reconstitution after alpha-beta-depleted transplantation in children. Overall study findings and caveats: Some patients' high day-60 TCRbeta diversity was attributed to recipient cells surviving conditioning. T-cell counts and diversity at one year post-transplant came mainly from newly produced T cells. In patients about two months after transplant, alpha-beta T cells reportedly arose from several hundred expanded graft clones.

A TCRbeta library incorporating unique molecular identifiers was prepared. MiXCR was run by TCRdb on the PCR reads, yielding one entry per CDR3 protein. The repertoire includes 490,000 or so distinct CDR3 sequences, roughly a tenth of them detected once, and just over 2% sits in the top ten. The CDR3 loop spans 13 amino acids. The V gene lost 2 bases and the J gene lost 2 bases, with 6 bases spanning the gap. This clonotype was obtained from a child between 2 and 9 years old with inherited bone marrow failure, due to receive a stem cell transplant. The chain links TRBV12-3 or TRBV12-4 to TRBJ1-1; D uncertain. The material sequenced was PBMCs, taken before TCRalphabeta/CD19-depleted stem cell transplant. Here the CDR3 reads CASSLTENTEAFF. The CDR3 DNA is TGTGCCAGCAGTTTAACAGAAAACACTGAAGCTTTCTTT.